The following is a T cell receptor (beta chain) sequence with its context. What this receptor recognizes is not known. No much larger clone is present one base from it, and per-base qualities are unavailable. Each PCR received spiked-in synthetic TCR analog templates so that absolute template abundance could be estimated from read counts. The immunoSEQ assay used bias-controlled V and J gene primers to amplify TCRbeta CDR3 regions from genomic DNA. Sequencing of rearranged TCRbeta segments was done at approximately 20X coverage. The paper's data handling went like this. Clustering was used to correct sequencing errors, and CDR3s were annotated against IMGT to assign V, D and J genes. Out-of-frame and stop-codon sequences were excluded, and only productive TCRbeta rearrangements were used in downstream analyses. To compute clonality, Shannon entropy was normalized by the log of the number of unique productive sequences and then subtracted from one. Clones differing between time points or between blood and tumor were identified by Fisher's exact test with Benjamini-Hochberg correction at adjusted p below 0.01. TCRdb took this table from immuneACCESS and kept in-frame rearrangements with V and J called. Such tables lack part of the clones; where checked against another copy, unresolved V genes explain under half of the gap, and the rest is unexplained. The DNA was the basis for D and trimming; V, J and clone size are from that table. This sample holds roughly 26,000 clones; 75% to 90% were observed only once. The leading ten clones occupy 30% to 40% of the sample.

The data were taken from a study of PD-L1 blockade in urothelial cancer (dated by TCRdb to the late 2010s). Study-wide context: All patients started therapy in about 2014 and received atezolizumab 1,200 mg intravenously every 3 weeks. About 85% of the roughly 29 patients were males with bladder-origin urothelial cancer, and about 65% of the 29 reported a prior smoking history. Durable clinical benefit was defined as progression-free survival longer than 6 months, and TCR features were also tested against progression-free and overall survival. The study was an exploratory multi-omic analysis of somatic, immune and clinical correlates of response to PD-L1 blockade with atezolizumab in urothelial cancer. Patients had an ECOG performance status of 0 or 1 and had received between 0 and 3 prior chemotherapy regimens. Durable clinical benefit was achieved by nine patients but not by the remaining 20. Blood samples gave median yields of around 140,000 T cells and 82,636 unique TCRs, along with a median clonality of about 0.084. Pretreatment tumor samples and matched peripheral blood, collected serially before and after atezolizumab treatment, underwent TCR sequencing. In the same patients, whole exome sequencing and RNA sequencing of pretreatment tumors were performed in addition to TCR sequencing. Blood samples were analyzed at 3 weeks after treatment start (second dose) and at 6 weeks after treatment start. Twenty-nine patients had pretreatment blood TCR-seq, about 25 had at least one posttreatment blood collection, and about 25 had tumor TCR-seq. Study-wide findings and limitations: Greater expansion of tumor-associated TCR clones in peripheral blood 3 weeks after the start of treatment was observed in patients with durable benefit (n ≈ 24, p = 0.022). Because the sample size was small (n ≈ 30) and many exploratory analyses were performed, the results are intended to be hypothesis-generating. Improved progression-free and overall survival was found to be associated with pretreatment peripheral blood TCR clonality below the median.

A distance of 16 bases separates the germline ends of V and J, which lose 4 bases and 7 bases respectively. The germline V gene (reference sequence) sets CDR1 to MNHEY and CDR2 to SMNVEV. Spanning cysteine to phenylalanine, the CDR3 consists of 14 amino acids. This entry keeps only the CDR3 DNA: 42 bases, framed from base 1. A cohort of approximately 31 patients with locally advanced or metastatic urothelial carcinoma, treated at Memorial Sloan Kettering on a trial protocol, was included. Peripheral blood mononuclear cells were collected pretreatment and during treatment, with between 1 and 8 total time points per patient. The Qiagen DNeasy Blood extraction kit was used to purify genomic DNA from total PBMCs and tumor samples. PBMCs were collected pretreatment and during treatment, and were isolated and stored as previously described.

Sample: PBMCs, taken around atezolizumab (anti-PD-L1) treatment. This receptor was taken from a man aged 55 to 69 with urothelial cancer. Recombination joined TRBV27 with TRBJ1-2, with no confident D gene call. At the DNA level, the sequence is TGTGCCAGCAGTTCACGACCGGGGAACGGTGGCTACACCTTC. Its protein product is CASSSRPGNGGYTF.